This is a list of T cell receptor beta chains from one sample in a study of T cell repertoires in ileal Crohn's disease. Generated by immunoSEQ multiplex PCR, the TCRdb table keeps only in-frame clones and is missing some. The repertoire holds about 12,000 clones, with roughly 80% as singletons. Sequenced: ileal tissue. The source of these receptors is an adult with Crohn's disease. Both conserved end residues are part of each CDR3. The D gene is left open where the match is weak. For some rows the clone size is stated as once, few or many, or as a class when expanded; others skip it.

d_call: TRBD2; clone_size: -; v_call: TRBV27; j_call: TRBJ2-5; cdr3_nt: TGTGCCAGCAGTTCCTGGACTAGCGGGCAAGAGACCCAGTACTTC; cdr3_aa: CASSSWTSGQETQYF
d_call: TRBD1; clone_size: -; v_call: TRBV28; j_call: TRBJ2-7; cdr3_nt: TGTGCCAGCAGTTTAGGGACAGTAACCTACGAGCAGTACTTC; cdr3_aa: CASSLGTVTYEQYF
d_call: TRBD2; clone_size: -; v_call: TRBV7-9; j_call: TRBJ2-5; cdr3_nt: TGTGCCAGCAGCGTCGGGACTAGCGGGATTAAAGAGACCCAGTACTTC; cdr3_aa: CASSVGTSGIKETQYF
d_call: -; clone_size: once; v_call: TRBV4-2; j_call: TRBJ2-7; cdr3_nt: TGTGCCAGCAGCCAAGAAAGGGCAGGGGACTCCTACGAGCAGTACTTC; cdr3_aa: CASSQERAGDSYEQYF
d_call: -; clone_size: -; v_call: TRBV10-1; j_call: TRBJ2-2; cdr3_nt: TGCGCCAGCAGTCTGAGAATAGGGCCGGGGACCGGGGAGCTGTTTTTT; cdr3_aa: CASSLRIGPGTGELFF
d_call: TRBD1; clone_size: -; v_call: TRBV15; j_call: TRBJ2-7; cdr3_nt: TGTGCCACCAGGAAACAGGGGGCCTACGAGCAGTACTTC; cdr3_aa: CATRKQGAYEQYF
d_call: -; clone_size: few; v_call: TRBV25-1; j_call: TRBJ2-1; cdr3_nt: TGTGCCAGCACCCCAGAGCAGGCTTACAATGAGCAGTTCTTC; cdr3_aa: CASTPEQAYNEQFF
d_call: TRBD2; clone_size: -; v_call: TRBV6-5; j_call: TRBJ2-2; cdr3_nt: TGTGCCAGCAGTTACTCATCGACTAGCGGGAGCGGGGAGCTGTTTTTT; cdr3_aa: CASSYSSTSGSGELFF
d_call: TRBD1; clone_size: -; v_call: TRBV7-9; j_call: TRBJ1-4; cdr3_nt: TGTGCCAGCAGCTTTACGACAGGGGGAACTAATGAAAAACTGTTTTTT; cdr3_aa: CASSFTTGGTNEKLFF
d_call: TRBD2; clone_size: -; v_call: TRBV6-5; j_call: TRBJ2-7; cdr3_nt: TGTGCCAGCAGTTCCATGAGACTAGCCCGAACGTACGAGCAGTACTTC; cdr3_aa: CASSSMRLARTYEQYF
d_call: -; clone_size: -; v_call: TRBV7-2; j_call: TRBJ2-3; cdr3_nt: TGTGCCAGCAGCCCTGATGGAGGGGGCCGGGCAGATACGCAGTATTTT; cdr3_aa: CASSPDGGGRADTQYF
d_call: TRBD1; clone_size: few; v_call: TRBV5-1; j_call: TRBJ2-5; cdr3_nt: TGCGCCAGCAGCTTGACGGGCGACAGGGAAGGATGGGAGACCCAGTACTTC; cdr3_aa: CASSLTGDREGWETQYF
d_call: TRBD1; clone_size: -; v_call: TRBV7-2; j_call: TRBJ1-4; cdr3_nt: TGTGCCAGCAGCTTAGGGGACAGGGTGGATAATGAAAAACTGTTTTTT; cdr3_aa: CASSLGDRVDNEKLFF
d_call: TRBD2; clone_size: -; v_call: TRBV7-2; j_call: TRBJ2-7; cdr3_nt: TGTGCCAGCAGCCCGGCGGGGACTAGCGGGACCGAGCAGTACTTC; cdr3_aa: CASSPAGTSGTEQYF
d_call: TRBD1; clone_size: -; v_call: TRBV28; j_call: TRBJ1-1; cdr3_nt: TGTGCCAGCAGTTCCACGTCCCGGGACAGGGTCGGGGGCACTGAAGCTTTCTTT; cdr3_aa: CASSSTSRDRVGGTEAFF
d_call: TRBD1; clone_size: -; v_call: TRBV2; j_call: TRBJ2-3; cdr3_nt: TGTGCCAGTACAGGGGACGGCACAGATACGCAGTATTTT; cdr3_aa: CASTGDGTDTQYF
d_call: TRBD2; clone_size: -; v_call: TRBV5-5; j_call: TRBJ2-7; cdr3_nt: TGTGCCAGCAGCTTGGCTAGCGGGAGGACCTACGAGCAGTACTTC; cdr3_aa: CASSLASGRTYEQYF
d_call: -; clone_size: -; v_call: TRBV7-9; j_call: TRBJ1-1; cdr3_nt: TGTGCCAGCAGCTTAGGCCCTCGGGGCACTGAAGCTTTCTTT; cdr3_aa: CASSLGPRGTEAFF
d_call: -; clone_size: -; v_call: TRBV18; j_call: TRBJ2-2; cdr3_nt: TGTGCCAGCTCATTTGCGAAATCGGGGGCCGGGGAGCTGTTTTTT; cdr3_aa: CASSFAKSGAGELFF
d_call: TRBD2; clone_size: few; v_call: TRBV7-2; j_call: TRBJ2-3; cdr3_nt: TGTGCCCTTCGGGGGGAACGCACAGATACGCAGTATTTT; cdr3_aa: CALRGERTDTQYF
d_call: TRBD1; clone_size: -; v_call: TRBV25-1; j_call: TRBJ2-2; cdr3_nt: TGTGCCAGCAGTGAATGGACAGGGGACACCGGGGAGCTGTTTTTT; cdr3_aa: CASSEWTGDTGELFF
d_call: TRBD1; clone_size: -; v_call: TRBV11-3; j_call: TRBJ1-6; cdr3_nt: TGTGCCAGCAGCGAGGGACAGGGTGGCCGGAGCTCCTATAATTCACCCCTCCACTTT; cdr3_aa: CASSEGQGGRSSYNSPLHF